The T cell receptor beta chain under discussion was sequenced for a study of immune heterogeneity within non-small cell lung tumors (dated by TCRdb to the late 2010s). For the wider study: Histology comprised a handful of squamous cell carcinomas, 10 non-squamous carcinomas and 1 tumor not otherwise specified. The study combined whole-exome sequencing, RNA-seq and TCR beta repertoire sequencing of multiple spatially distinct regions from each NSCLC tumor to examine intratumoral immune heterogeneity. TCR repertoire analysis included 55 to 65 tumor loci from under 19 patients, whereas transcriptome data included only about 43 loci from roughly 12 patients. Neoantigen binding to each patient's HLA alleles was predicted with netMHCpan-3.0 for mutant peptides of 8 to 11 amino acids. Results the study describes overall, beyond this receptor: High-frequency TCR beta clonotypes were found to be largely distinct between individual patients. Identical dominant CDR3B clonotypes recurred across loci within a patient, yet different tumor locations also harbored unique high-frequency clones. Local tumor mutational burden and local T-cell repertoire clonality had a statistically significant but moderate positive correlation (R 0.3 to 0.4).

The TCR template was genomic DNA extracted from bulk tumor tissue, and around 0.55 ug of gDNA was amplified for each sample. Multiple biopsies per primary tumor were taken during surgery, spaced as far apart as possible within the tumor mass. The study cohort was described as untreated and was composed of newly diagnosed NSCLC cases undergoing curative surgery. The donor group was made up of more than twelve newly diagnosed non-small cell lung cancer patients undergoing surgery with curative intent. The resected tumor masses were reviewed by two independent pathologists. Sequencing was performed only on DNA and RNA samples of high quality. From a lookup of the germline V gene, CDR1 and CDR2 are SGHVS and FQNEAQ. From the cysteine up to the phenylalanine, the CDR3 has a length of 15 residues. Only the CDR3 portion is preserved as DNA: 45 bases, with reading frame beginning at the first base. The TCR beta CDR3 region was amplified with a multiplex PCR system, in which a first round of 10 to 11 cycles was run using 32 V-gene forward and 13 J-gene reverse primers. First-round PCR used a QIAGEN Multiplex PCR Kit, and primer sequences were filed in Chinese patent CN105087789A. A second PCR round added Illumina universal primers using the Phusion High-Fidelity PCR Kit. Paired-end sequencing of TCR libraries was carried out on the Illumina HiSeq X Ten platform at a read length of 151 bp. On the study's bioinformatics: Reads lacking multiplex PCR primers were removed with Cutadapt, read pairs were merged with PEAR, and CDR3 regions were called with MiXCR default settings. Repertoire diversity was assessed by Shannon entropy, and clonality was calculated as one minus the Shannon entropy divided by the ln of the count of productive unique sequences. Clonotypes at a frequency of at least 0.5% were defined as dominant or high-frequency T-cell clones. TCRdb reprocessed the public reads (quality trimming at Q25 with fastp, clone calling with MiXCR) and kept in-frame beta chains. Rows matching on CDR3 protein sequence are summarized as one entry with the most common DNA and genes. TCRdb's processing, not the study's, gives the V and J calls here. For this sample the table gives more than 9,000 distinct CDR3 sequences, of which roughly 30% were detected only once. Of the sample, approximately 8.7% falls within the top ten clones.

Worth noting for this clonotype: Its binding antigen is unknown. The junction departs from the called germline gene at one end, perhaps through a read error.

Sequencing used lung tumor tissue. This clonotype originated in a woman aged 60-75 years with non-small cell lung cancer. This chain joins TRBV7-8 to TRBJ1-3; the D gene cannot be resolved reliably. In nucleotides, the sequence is TGTGGCAGCAGCTCCCTGAGAGGGTTCGGCTACACCATATATTTT. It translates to CGSSSLRGFGYTIYF.